Presented here are 5 T cell receptor beta chains from one specimen sequenced in a study of blood T cells in healthy people across ages. A second about 6 to 12 cycle PCR used barcoded and J-beta primers. TCRdb re-called the 5' RACE reads through MiXCR, storing one row per CDR3 protein. The table has 800,000 to 900,000 distinct CDR3 sequences, approximately 59% seen once. Sequenced material: blood. These receptors were obtained from a young man in good health.

The J gene is TRBJ2-1, the V gene TRBV29-1, with 7 bases matching TRBD2. CDR1 SQVTM and CDR2 ANQGSEA come from the germline V gene. The CDR3 consists of 13 residues. V lost 7 bases, J lost 5 bases, and 8 bases stayed unmatched. The CDR3 DNA follows: TGCAGCGGGGGGGGTCGGGAAGACAATGAGCAGTTCTTC. Residues: CSGGGREDNEQFF.

The CDR3 bases are TGTGCCAGCAGCTCAGGACACCTCACAGATACGCAGTATTTT. This codes for CASSSGHLTDTQYF. The chain employs TRBV7-2 and TRBJ2-3; a weak D match, TRBD1 (5 bases). The ends were cut back, 4 bases at V and 2 bases at J, with 10 bases in the middle. The CDR3 extends over 14 amino acids. Germline-derived CDR1 and CDR2 are SGHTA and FQGNSA.

The chain recombines TRBV29-1 with TRBJ2-4, with 8 bases fitting TRBD1. The J call may be wrong; the DNA end is better matched by TRBJ2-7. The germline gives CDR1 SQVTM, CDR2 ANQGSEA. This CDR3 has 13 amino acids. The CDR3 region has the DNA TGCAGCGTTTCAGGGGGCTCTACCTACGAGCAGTACTTC. Protein: CSVSGGSTYEQYF.

This clonotype was counted between two and nine times. V gene TRBV9 combines with J gene TRBJ2-4, with no clear D. The DNA matches TRBJ2-7 better at its end, which makes the J call doubtful. The length of the CDR3 is 12 residues. Per the germline V gene, CDR1 is SGDLS and CDR2 is YYNGEE. The CDR3 nucleotides are TGTGCCAGCAGCGCAGACATTCACGAGCAGTACTTC. It codes for CASSADIHEQYF.

This clonotype was found a few times. The genes are TRBV14 and TRBJ1-5, with a tentative D call TRBD1 (5 bases). Germline assignment: CDR1 SGHDN and CDR2 FVKESK. The CDR3 extends over 13 amino acids. V lost 3 bases to trimming and J lost 6 bases, with 9 bases between them. For the CDR3, the DNA is TGTGCCAGCAGCCAGTGGGACGGTCAGCCCCAGCATTTT. Protein sequence: CASSQWDGQPQHF.